Listed below are T cell receptor beta chains from one sample, sequenced in a study of identical twins. TCRdb independently ran MiXCR on the 5' RACE reads; one entry per CDR3 protein. The data hold 600,000 to 850,000 distinct CDR3 sequences, with roughly 18% observed a single time. These same records also appear under a second study, on T cells expressing NK-cell markers.

Sequencing was done on a sample of PBMCs. The receptor set was obtained from a young woman in good health. CDR3s include the opening cysteine and the closing phenylalanine or tryptophan. The order of the fields is J gene, V gene, clone size, D gene, CDR3 DNA, CDR3 protein. The D gene is left open where the match is weak. Part of the rows lack a size; the others show once, few, many or a class for expanded clones.

TRBJ2-5	TRBV6-5	-	-	TGTGCCAGCAGTTACCCTCAGGGGATTTTGGAGACCCAGTACTTC	CASSYPQGILETQYF
TRBJ2-1	TRBV5-4	once	-	TGTGCCAGCAGCTTGGATCCGCTATACAATGAGCAGTCCTTC	CASSLDPLYNEQSF
TRBJ2-1	TRBV5-1	few	TRBD1	TGCGCCAGCAGATTGGACAGGGTGAACAATGAGCAGTTCTTC	CASRLDRVNNEQFF
TRBJ1-2	TRBV6-5	few	-	TGTGCCAGCAGTTACGGCTCAGGGCATGGCTACACCTTC	CASSYGSGHGYTF
TRBJ2-3	TRBV10-3	-	-	TGTGCCATCAGTGAGTCCGGGTCTAGCACAGATACGCAGTATTTT	CAISESGSSTDTQYF
TRBJ2-6	TRBV12-5	once	-	TGTGCTAGTGGTCCCCCAGGCTCTGGGGCCAACGTCCTGACTTTC	CASGPPGSGANVLTF
TRBJ2-5	TRBV20-1	-	TRBD2	TGCAGTGCGACCGGACGGGGGGTGCTAGAGACCCAGTACTTC	CSATGRGVLETQYF
TRBJ1-2	TRBV19	-	TRBD1	TGTGCCAGTATTGGGACAGGTTTCTATGGCTACACCTTC	CASIGTGFYGYTF
TRBJ1-5	TRBV30	-	TRBD1	TGTGCCTGGTCTACAGGGGGCGCAAATCAGCCCCAGCATTTT	CAWSTGGANQPQHF
TRBJ2-7	TRBV5-1	few	-	TGCGCCAGCAGCTTGACAGAGTTGGAGGGCGAGCAGTACTTC	CASSLTELEGEQYF
TRBJ1-2	TRBV6-5	few	-	TGTGCCAGCAGTTACTTGGCAGGGGCCCTTTTGGGGGGCTACACCTTC	CASSYLAGALLGGYTF
TRBJ2-2	TRBV12-3/TRBV12-4	few	TRBD2	TGTGCCAGCAGTCCCTCCGGGACTAGCGGTTTCACCGGGGAGCTGTTTTTT	CASSPSGTSGFTGELFF
TRBJ2-2	TRBV24-1	-	-	TGTGCCACCAGTGACCGTAGCGAAGAGAACACCGGGGAGCTGTTTTTT	CATSDRSEENTGELFF
TRBJ2-3	TRBV5-6	-	-	TGTGCCAGCAGCTTGGGACTGACAGGCGCTAGCACAGATACGCAGTATTTT	CASSLGLTGASTDTQYF
TRBJ2-5	TRBV24-1	-	-	TGTGCCACCAGTGATGGGCCCGGGACCCAGTACTTC	CATSDGPGTQYF
TRBJ2-7	TRBV2	-	-	TGTGCCAGCAGTGAAAGGCCCCGCGAAGGCTACGAGCAGTACTTC	CASSERPREGYEQYF
TRBJ1-2	TRBV25-1	-	-	TGTGCCAGCAGTGCTTTGCAGAACTTTTATGGCTACACCTTC	CASSALQNFYGYTF
TRBJ2-1	TRBV27	few	-	TGTGCCAGCTCCGACGGGGCGCGCGCCTACAATGAGCAGTTCTTC	CASSDGARAYNEQFF
TRBJ2-1	TRBV5-5	few	-	TGTGCCAGCAGCGCGGGACTGGGGACCTACAATGAGCAGTTCTTC	CASSAGLGTYNEQFF
TRBJ1-1	TRBV7-9	few	-	TGTGCCAGCAGTCCTCTTAGGGGTGGGACTGAAGCTTTCTTT	CASSPLRGGTEAFF
TRBJ2-3	TRBV29-1	-	-	TGCAGCGTTGGGTGGAAAGGGGATACGCAGTATTTT	CSVGWKGDTQYF
TRBJ1-1	TRBV6-2/TRBV6-3	few	-	TGTGCCAGCAGTTCCCGGGTCGGAGAAGCTTTCTTT	CASSSRVGEAFF
TRBJ2-5	TRBV20-1	many	TRBD2	TGCAGTGCTAGAGGGACTAGCGGGGGGGTGACGGGCGAGACCCAGTACTTC	CSARGTSGGVTGETQYF
TRBJ2-7	TRBV7-2	-	TRBD2	TGTGCCAGCAGCAGGGGACTAGCGGGATTACACTTGGAGCAGTACTTC	CASSRGLAGLHLEQYF
TRBJ1-4	TRBV5-6	-	-	TGTGCCAGCAGCTTTGACAGACCGACAACTAATGAAAAACTGTTTTTT	CASSFDRPTTNEKLFF
TRBJ2-1	TRBV18	few	-	TGTGCCAGCTCACGGACTGGCGGTGAGCAGTTCTTC	CASSRTGGEQFF
TRBJ2-3	TRBV18	few	-	TGTGCCAGCTCACGAAGACAGGTCGGCACAGATACGCAGTATTTT	CASSRRQVGTDTQYF
TRBJ2-7	TRBV12-3/TRBV12-4	-	-	TGTGCCACCGCTCAAGTTACCTACGAGCAGTACTTC	CATAQVTYEQYF
TRBJ2-6	TRBV11-2	-	-	TGTGCCAGCAGCTTAGTACTGGGGACTGGGGCCAACGTCCTGACTTTC	CASSLVLGTGANVLTF
TRBJ1-6	TRBV7-6	few	-	TGTGCCAGCAGTCTCATTAGGTCACCCCTCCACTTT	CASSLIRSPLHF
TRBJ2-3	TRBV11-2	few	-	TGTGCCAGCAGCCGTTATGAAGCGCAGTATTTT	CASSRYEAQYF
TRBJ2-1	TRBV20-1	-	-	TGCAGTGCTAGAGACAGGCGATCCCCCGTTGTGCAGTTCTTC	CSARDRRSPVVQFF
TRBJ2-1	TRBV14	many	TRBD2	TGTGCCAGCAGCCAAGATCACGGCGGGGGTGAGCAGTTCTTC	CASSQDHGGGEQFF
TRBJ2-2	TRBV12-3/TRBV12-4	-	-	TGTGCCAGCAGTCCCGACAGGCTAAACACCGGGGAGCTGTTTTTT	CASSPDRLNTGELFF
TRBJ2-7	TRBV12-3/TRBV12-4	few	-	TGTGCCAGCAGGGCAGGGGTGGGGGAGCAGTACTTC	CASRAGVGEQYF
TRBJ2-7	TRBV18	few	-	TGTGCCAGCTCACCAGAGAGCTCCTACGAGCAGTACTTC	CASSPESSYEQYF
TRBJ1-1	TRBV29-1	-	-	TGCAGCCCCAAGAGAAGGGCGAACACTGAAGCTTTCTTT	CSPKRRANTEAFF
TRBJ2-2	TRBV15	-	-	TGTGCCACCAGGATGGGGTTCACCGGGGAGCTGTTTTTT	CATRMGFTGELFF